These T cell receptor beta chains were read from a single sample in a study of blood T cell repertoires in COVID-19. TCRdb keeps only in-frame clones here, not all; method: immunoSEQ multiplex PCR. The sample lists tens of thousands of clones; around 80% were seen once. The sample taken for sequencing was peripheral blood. These receptors originate from a human donor in a cohort sampled during active COVID-19. Both conserved end residues are part of each CDR3. Fields, in order: V gene, J gene, CDR3 length, clone size, D gene, CDR3 DNA, CDR3 protein. A D gene is named only where the DNA matches it firmly. Size is stated for part of the rows, as once, few or many counts, or as a class when the clone is expanded.

v_call: TRBV24-1
j_call: TRBJ2-2
cdr3_length: 13
clone_size: .
d_call: .
cdr3_nt: TGTGCCACCAGTGATTTGTTAGCCGGGGAGCTGTTTTTT
cdr3_aa: CATSDLLAGELFF

v_call: TRBV7-9
j_call: TRBJ1-4
cdr3_length: 15
clone_size: few
d_call: .
cdr3_nt: TGTGCCAGCAGCTTAGGGTCAGGGAGGGATGAAAAACTGTTTTTT
cdr3_aa: CASSLGSGRDEKLFF

v_call: TRBV18
j_call: TRBJ2-7
cdr3_length: 11
clone_size: .
d_call: .
cdr3_nt: TGTGCCAGCTCACAGGGGTACGAGCAGTACTTC
cdr3_aa: CASSQGYEQYF

v_call: TRBV7-7
j_call: TRBJ2-7
cdr3_length: 15
clone_size: few
d_call: .
cdr3_nt: TGTGCCAGCAGCCAGAGGGTGAAACGGCCCTACGAGCAGTACTTC
cdr3_aa: CASSQRVKRPYEQYF

v_call: TRBV28
j_call: TRBJ2-1
cdr3_length: 12
clone_size: .
d_call: TRBD1
cdr3_nt: TGTGCCAGCAGTATAACAGGGGTGGAGCAGTTCTTC
cdr3_aa: CASSITGVEQFF

v_call: TRBV19
j_call: TRBJ2-1
cdr3_length: 15
clone_size: .
d_call: TRBD2
cdr3_nt: TGTGCCAGTAGACATGCCGGGAGGGCCTACAATGAGCAGTTCTTC
cdr3_aa: CASRHAGRAYNEQFF

v_call: TRBV5-1
j_call: TRBJ1-1
cdr3_length: 13
clone_size: .
d_call: .
cdr3_nt: TGCGCCAGCAGCTATACAGGGTACACTGAAGCTTTCTTT
cdr3_aa: CASSYTGYTEAFF

v_call: TRBV3-1/TRBV3-2
j_call: TRBJ1-2
cdr3_length: 16
clone_size: .
d_call: .
cdr3_nt: TGTGCCAGCAGCCAAGATTGGGGGGGAGGGTACTATGGCTACACCTTC
cdr3_aa: CASSQDWGGGYYGYTF

v_call: TRBV30
j_call: TRBJ2-5
cdr3_length: 15
clone_size: .
d_call: .
cdr3_nt: TGTGCCTGGAGTGTGCCAAGCCGGGGTAGAGAGACCCAGTACTTC
cdr3_aa: CAWSVPSRGRETQYF

v_call: TRBV11-1
j_call: TRBJ2-7
cdr3_length: 14
clone_size: few
d_call: .
cdr3_nt: TGTGCCAGCAGCCCCTATACAGGGGAGGACGAGCAGTACTTC
cdr3_aa: CASSPYTGEDEQYF

v_call: TRBV3-1/TRBV3-2
j_call: TRBJ1-1
cdr3_length: 12
clone_size: .
d_call: .
cdr3_nt: TGTGCCAGCAGGCGAGGGAGCAACGAGGCTTTCTTT
cdr3_aa: CASRRGSNEAFF

v_call: TRBV10-1
j_call: TRBJ2-5
cdr3_length: 14
clone_size: .
d_call: .
cdr3_nt: TGCGCCAGCAGTGATGAACTAAGAGGAGGGACCCAGTACTTC
cdr3_aa: CASSDELRGGTQYF

v_call: TRBV19
j_call: TRBJ2-7
cdr3_length: 18
clone_size: .
d_call: .
cdr3_nt: TGTGCCAGTAGTATAGATCTCGTAGGGGGAAGCGACTCCTACGAGCAGTACTTC
cdr3_aa: CASSIDLVGGSDSYEQYF

v_call: TRBV6-5
j_call: TRBJ1-3
cdr3_length: 12
clone_size: .
d_call: .
cdr3_nt: TGTGCCAGCCAGGGCTCTGGAAACACCATATATTTT
cdr3_aa: CASQGSGNTIYF

v_call: TRBV19
j_call: TRBJ1-3
cdr3_length: 17
clone_size: few
d_call: TRBD1
cdr3_nt: TGTGCCAGTAGTTCCGGACAGGGGACGAACTCTGGAAACACCATATATTTT
cdr3_aa: CASSSGQGTNSGNTIYF

v_call: TRBV7-3
j_call: TRBJ2-2
cdr3_length: 14
clone_size: .
d_call: TRBD2
cdr3_nt: TGTGCCAGCACCCAAACAGCGGGGCCCGGGGAGCTGTTTTTT
cdr3_aa: CASTQTAGPGELFF

v_call: TRBV19
j_call: TRBJ2-5
cdr3_length: 12
clone_size: once
d_call: .
cdr3_nt: TGTGCCAGTAGGGACAGAAAAGAGACCCAGTACTTC
cdr3_aa: CASRDRKETQYF

v_call: TRBV7-6
j_call: TRBJ2-7
cdr3_length: 16
clone_size: once
d_call: TRBD2
cdr3_nt: TGTGCCAGCAGCCCCCGCCCAGGGACTAGTCACTACGAGCAGTACTTC
cdr3_aa: CASSPRPGTSHYEQYF

v_call: TRBV24-1
j_call: TRBJ2-3
cdr3_length: 16
clone_size: .
d_call: TRBD1
cdr3_nt: TGTGCCACCAGTGATGCGGGACAGGGTTTCACAGATACGCAGTATTTT
cdr3_aa: CATSDAGQGFTDTQYF